This entry lists 29 T cell receptor beta chains sequenced from one sample in a study of regulatory T cells in long-lasting Graves disease. Time point indicated: newly diagnosed GD, antithyroid drugs for less than 3 months. Making the TCR library involved RNA that had been extracted from PBMCs. The TCR beta library used iRepertoire HTBI primers with Arm-PCR amplification of CDR3. TCRdb reanalysed the multiplex PCR reads using MiXCR and keeps one entry per CDR3 protein. The top ten clones hold 10% of a sample with 540,000 or so distinct CDR3 sequences, about 13% of them seen once. The sample was also linked to a second study, of T cells in Graves' hyperthyroidism and ophthalmopathy.

Sequences were derived from peripheral blood mononuclear cells (PBMCs), sampled at new diagnosis, from a patient treated with antithyroid drugs. Source of these receptors: a man younger than 45 with Graves disease.

A note on this clonotype: One end of the junction varies from germline; a read error may be responsible. The chain combines TRBV5-1 with TRBJ1-4; D ambiguous. The CDR3 covers 14 residues. CDR1 is SGHRS, CDR2 YFSETQ, per germline. The CDR3 loop reads CASSLTADGERLFF. The DNA for the CDR3 is TGCGCCAGCAGCTTGACGGCGGACGGTGAAAGACTGTTTTTT.

This clonotype was recorded at least ten times. The genes are TRBV24-1 and TRBJ1-2; D is possibly TRBD1 (5 bases). Between the trimmed V and J ends, which lost 3 bases and 4 bases, there was a span of 14 bases. The CDR3 loop spans 15 amino acids. Germline V gives CDR1 KGHDR, CDR2 SFDVKD. The CDR3 here is CATSDRPGPLYGYTF. The CDR3 DNA follows: TGTGCCACCAGTGATCGACCGGGACCTCTCTATGGCTACACCTTC.

This clonotype was seen ten or more times. At one of its ends the junction is not consistent with the germline gene, which may arise from a read error. V and J are TRBV7-7 and TRBJ2-5; 9 nucleotides line up with TRBD1. The CDR3 totals 16 residues. Germline V gives CDR1 SSHAT, CDR2 FNYEAQ (reference sequence). CDR3 in amino acids: CASSLDGGQGQETQYF. DNA of the CDR3: TGTGCTAGCAGCTTAGACGGGGGACAGGGACAAGAGACCCAGTACTTC.

This clonotype was picked up a small number of times. A far larger clone is just one base off, so this is likely a read error. The chain carries TRBV10-3 and TRBJ1-1; 9 nucleotides align to TRBD1. The CDR3 covers 15 residues. Per germline, CDR1 ENHRY and CDR2 SYGVKD. For the CDR3, the DNA is TGTGCCAGCAGTTACAGGGGGCCCATGAACGCTGAAGCTTTCTTT. Protein product: CASSYRGPMNAEAFF.

CDR3: CASSLEGQDYGYTF. Here the CDR3 DNA reads TGTGCCAGCAGCCTGGAAGGACAGGACTATGGCTACACCTTC. V is TRBV4-2 and J is TRBJ1-2; 7 nucleotides agree with TRBD1. CDR1 and CDR2 (germline): LGHNA, YNFKEQ. V shed 4 bases, J shed 3 bases, and the junction held 5 bases outside the gene matches. The length of the CDR3 is 14 residues.

In regard to this clonotype: This sequence is one base from a far larger clone and is likely a read error. This chain connects TRBV24-1 to TRBJ2-5; 11 bases match TRBD2. The length of the CDR3 is 14 residues. Looked up from germline, CDR1 is KGHDR and CDR2 is SFDVKD. V trimming: 5 bases; J trimming: 2 bases; junction bases outside the gene matches: 0. CDR3 loop: CATSGLAGQETQYF. The CDR3 nucleotides are TGTGCCACCAGTGGACTAGCGGGGCAAGAGACCCAGTACTTC.

This chain links TRBV27 with TRBJ1-1; D might be TRBD1 (6 bases). CDR3 length equals 13 residues. The germline V gene encodes CDR1 MNHEY and CDR2 SMNVEV (reference sequence). V lost 8 bases and J 4 bases, leaving 14 bases between the germline ends. The chain's CDR3 is CASARGGFTEAFF. The CDR3 DNA reads as TGTGCCAGCGCAAGGGGGGGCTTCACTGAAGCTTTCTTT.

This clonotype came up many times. This sequence joins TRBV9 and TRBJ2-3; no definite D call. Looked up from germline, CDR1 is SGDLS and CDR2 is YYNGEE. Trimming stripped 3 bases from V and 5 bases from J, with 13 bases between. This CDR3 spans 14 amino acids. Written as DNA, the CDR3 is TGTGCCAGCAGCGGAGGAAAATTGGTAGATACGCAGTATTTT. Residues: CASSGGKLVDTQYF.

The chain joins TRBV29-1 to TRBJ2-1, with 8 positions matching TRBD2. CDR1 and CDR2 from the germline V gene are SQVTM and ANQGSEA. V lost 3 bases and J lost 3; bases outside the gene matches: 16. The CDR3 loop spans 18 amino acids. CDR3 amino acids: CSVDEGGIPGGYYNEQFF. Here the CDR3 DNA reads TGCAGCGTTGACGAGGGAGGGATCCCGGGGGGGTACTACAATGAGCAGTTCTTC.

This clonotype showed up many times. The rearrangement links TRBV11-2 to TRBJ1-1; D is possibly TRBD1 (6 bases). This CDR3 is built from 14 residues. Germline CDR1 and CDR2: SGHAT and FQNNGV. V was clipped by 5 bases and J by 1 base, with 11 bases between them. CDR3 DNA: TGTGCCAGCAGCCAGGGGAGGGGGAACACTGAAGCTTTCTTT. It codes for CASSQGRGNTEAFF. The entire variable domain, with the rest obtained from reference TRBV11-2 and TRBJ1-1, is as follows: EAGVAQSPRYKIIEKRQSVAFWCNPISGHATLYWYQQILGQGPKLLIQFQNNGVVDDSQLPKDRFSAERLKGVDSTLKIQPAKLEDSAVYLCASSQGRGNTEAFFGQGTRLTVV.

Details on this clonotype: Given a much more abundant clone one base away, this may be a read error. The chain couples TRBV10-3 to TRBJ2-7; 10 bases fit TRBD1. The germline CDR1 and CDR2 sequences are ENHRY and SYGVKD. CDR3 length: 14 amino acids. The junction had 3 bases not matched to a gene; V was cut back by 6 bases and J by 1 base. Written as DNA, the CDR3 is TGTGCCATCAGGCCGGGACAGGGGTCCTACGAGCAGTACTTC. This encodes CAIRPGQGSYEQYF.

This clonotype occurred many times. The chain has TRBV12-3 or TRBV12-4 and TRBJ1-1; TRBD1 matches at 8 bases. This CDR3 has 15 amino acids. Trimming at V came to 5 bases and at J to 5 bases, leaving 10 bases not matched to a gene. The CDR3 sequence: CASSRVRDRITEAFF. CDR3 in DNA: TGTGCCAGCAGTCGCGTTAGGGACAGGATAACTGAAGCTTTCTTT.

In its sample, this clonotype was seen many times. This chain links TRBV7-8 with TRBJ1-2; possibly TRBD1 for D (5 bases). The CDR3 is made up of 14 amino acids. The V gene lost 1 base and the J gene lost 8 bases, with 14 bases spanning the gap. Germline V gives CDR1 SGHVS, CDR2 FQNEAQ. CDR3 in amino acids: CASSLGGDPIGYTF. CDR3 DNA: TGTGCCAGCAGCTTAGGGGGGGATCCTATCGGCTACACCTTC.

A note on this clonotype: Possible read error: a much larger clone is one base away. The chain recombines TRBV7-2 with TRBJ2-7, with TRBD2 identical over 7 bases. CDR3 length: 14 residues. Germline V gene lookup returns CDR1 SGHTA and CDR2 FQGNSA. V gave up 1 base and J gave up 7 bases; unmatched junction bases: 7. The DNA of the CDR3 is TGTGCCAGCAGCTTAGTCGTGGGAGGGAAAGAGCAGTACTTC. It translates to CASSLVVGGKEQYF.

V usage is TRBV7-9 and J usage is TRBJ2-3; TRBD1 matches 7 bases. This CDR3 contains 13 residues. Germline CDR1 and CDR2: SEHNR and FQNEAQ (reference sequence). The V and J ends lost 5 bases and 13 bases, in that order; junction bases with no gene match: 12. The chain's CDR3 is CASSPLPGQFKYF. DNA for the CDR3: TGTGCCAGCAGCCCCCTTCCGGGACAGTTTAAGTATTTT. Variable domain in full (rest from reference TRBV7-9 and TRBJ2-3): DTGVSQNPRHKITKRGQNVTFRCDPISEHNRLYWYRQTLGQGPEFLTYFQNEAQLEKSRLLSDRFSAERPKGSFSTLEIQRTEQGDSAMYLCASSPLPGQFKYFGPGTRLTVL.

V is TRBV5-1 and J is TRBJ2-7, with a weak D call TRBD2 (5 bases). The V end lost 0 bases, the J end lost 2 bases, and 9 bases lay between the germline ends. The germline V gene has CDR1 SGHRS and CDR2 YFSETQ. CDR3 length equals 14 residues. The CDR3 DNA reads TGCGCCAGCAGCTTGGGAGCGGAGACCTACGAGCAGTACTTC. This codes for CASSLGAETYEQYF.

This clonotype turned up a few times. The rearrangement links TRBV20-1 to TRBJ1-6; D unresolved. There are 15 residues in the CDR3. V gave up 5 bases and J gave up 9 bases, with 20 bases separating them. Germline V CDR1 and CDR2: DFQATT, SNEGSKA (reference sequence). CDR3 region: CSAPSRILGGSPLHF. CDR3 DNA sequence: TGCAGTGCTCCCAGCCGCATTTTAGGTGGTTCACCCCTCCACTTT.

This clonotype was detected ten times or more. V and J are TRBV2 and TRBJ2-5, with a possible D match to TRBD2 (6 bases). Trimming stripped 7 bases from V and 1 base from J, with 7 bases between. This CDR3 is built from 12 residues. Germline V gene lookup returns CDR1 SNHLY and CDR2 FYNNEI. Here the CDR3 DNA reads TGTGCCAGCAATAGCGGCCAAGAGACCCAGTACTTC. Translating it yields CASNSGQETQYF.

This clonotype turned up a few times. The genes are TRBV5-1 and TRBJ2-2, with 9 bases identical to TRBD2. V shed 5 bases and J 5 bases; nucleotides not matched to a gene: 10. The CDR3 is made up of 16 amino acids. The V gene's germline CDR1 is SGHRS and CDR2 YFSETQ. CDR3 loop: CASRKRLAGPTGELFF. DNA of the CDR3: TGCGCCAGCAGAAAGCGCCTAGCGGGACCTACCGGGGAGCTGTTTTTT.

The sample holds many counts of this clonotype. The gene calls are TRBV6-1 and TRBJ1-1; D is unresolved. The CDR3 totals 13 residues. V shed 8 bases and J shed 4 bases, with 14 bases lying between them. From germline, CDR1 is MNHNS and CDR2 SASEGT. The CDR3 DNA follows: TGTGCCAGCCTGGAGGGAGTTTTCACTGAAGCTTTCTTT. This translates into CASLEGVFTEAFF.

This chain connects TRBV2 to TRBJ2-1, with a tentative D call TRBD1 (6 bases). Trimming took 5 bases from V and 3 from J, leaving 11 bases between them. There are 14 residues in the CDR3. Germline V gene lookup returns CDR1 SNHLY and CDR2 FYNNEI. As DNA, the CDR3 is TGTGCCAGCAGTCCGACAGGCAACTACAATGAGCAGTTCTTC. Amino acids: CASSPTGNYNEQFF.

The V and J genes are TRBV5-1 and TRBJ1-1; D perhaps matches TRBD1 (5 bases). There are 16 residues in the CDR3. Trimming removed 1 base from V and 6 bases from J, with 19 bases in between. The V gene's germline CDR1 is SGHRS and CDR2 YFSETQ. CDR3 nucleotide sequence: TGCGCCAGCAGCTTGATGACAGCCCCAGTTAACCCTGAAGCTTTCTTT. It specifies CASSLMTAPVNPEAFF.

This clonotype was counted ten times or more. The V and J genes are TRBV29-1 and TRBJ1-1; D is unclear. Germline V CDR1 and CDR2: SQVTM, ANQGSEA. V lost 3 bases and J 4 bases, leaving 12 bases between the germline ends. CDR3 size: 13 residues. Written as DNA, the CDR3 is TGCAGCGTTGATCAGAGGCTAGTCACTGAAGCTTTCTTT. It is translated as CSVDQRLVTEAFF.

This clonotype was found a few times. This chain connects TRBV20-1 to TRBJ1-5; TRBD1 might be the D (5 bases). Trimming took 3 bases from V and 0 from J, leaving 9 bases between them. The CDR3 is made up of 14 amino acids. Germline V gives CDR1 DFQATT, CDR2 SNEGSKA (reference sequence). CDR3 in amino acids: CSARRQLSNQPQHF. CDR3 coding DNA: TGCAGTGCTAGGCGACAGCTTAGCAATCAGCCCCAGCATTTT.

This clonotype was found many times. The genes are TRBV29-1 and TRBJ2-3; tentatively, D is TRBD1 (6 bases). The germline gives CDR1 SQVTM, CDR2 ANQGSEA. V lost 3 bases and J lost 2, with 21 bases in between. The length of the CDR3 is 17 residues. The CDR3 nucleotides are TGCAGCGTTGACGATCCTGCTGAGAACAGGGTCACAGATACGCAGTATTTT. Residues: CSVDDPAENRVTDTQYF.

This rearrangement joins TRBV4-1 to TRBJ2-3; a weak D match, TRBD2 (5 bases). This CDR3 is 14 amino acids long. V lost 4 bases and J 3 bases, leaving 11 bases between the germline ends. The germline V gene encodes CDR1 MGHRA and CDR2 YSYEKL. The CDR3 DNA reads as TGCGCCAGCAGCCTAAACCGGGAAACAGATACGCAGTATTTT. Its protein product is CASSLNRETDTQYF.

This rearrangement joins TRBV19 to TRBJ1-2; D gene unclear. The CDR3 length is 15 residues. CDR1 and CDR2 (germline): LNHDA, SQIVND (reference sequence). Between the trimmed V and J ends, which lost 3 bases and 5 bases, there was a span of 16 bases. The CDR3 DNA is TGTGCCAGTAGTATTTGGAGACGTGAAGGGTATGGCTACACCTTC. As protein: CASSIWRREGYGYTF.

This clonotype was found many times. The chain carries TRBV7-8 and TRBJ2-1; D gene ambiguous. The CDR3 has 12 amino acids. Germline V gene lookup returns CDR1 SGHVS and CDR2 FQNEAQ. Trimming pared 6 bases from V and 9 bases from J, leaving 12 bases between. The CDR3 bases are TGTGCCAGCAGACCGGGTCCTGGTGAGCAGTTCTTC. Translating gives CASRPGPGEQFF.

This clonotype has just a few counts. The rearrangement uses TRBV20-1 and TRBJ1-5; TRBD1 matches at 10 bases. The germline CDR1 and CDR2 sequences are DFQATT and SNEGSKA (reference sequence). V lost 5 bases and J lost 4; bases outside the gene matches: 5. This CDR3 is 14 amino acids long. CDR3 sequence reads: CSAPTGGSNQPQHF. The CDR3 DNA follows: TGCAGTGCTCCGACAGGGGGCTCGAATCAGCCCCAGCATTTT.